This note documents a single TCR beta chain sequence. The antigen is undetermined. With V trimmed by 6 bases and J by 7 bases, 18 bases remained unmatched. The length of the CDR3 is 17 residues. Germline V gene sequence: CDR1 SGHNT, CDR2 YENEEA. It was the approximately 110-subject validation cohort, separate from the 666-subject first cohort, to which the donors belonged. This sample is part of a study of cytomegalovirus exposure and HLA in healthy donors. Study-wide points: 164 TCR beta chains were listed as cytomegalovirus-associated.

The assay was immunoSEQ multiplex PCR, and TCRdb's table has in-frame clones only and misses some. Of 55,000 to 65,000 clones detected, about 92% appear once; the ten largest clones hold 1% to 1.2%. The sequence came from a man between 18 and 35 years old in good health and CMV-seronegative. Sequenced: PBMCs. The chain joins TRBV11-3 to TRBJ2-3; 8 nucleotides agree with TRBD2. The CDR3 protein is CASSNTGGVAGQNTQYF. In DNA, the CDR3 is TGTGCCAGCAGTAACACCGGTGGGGTAGCGGGACAAAATACGCAGTATTTT. The whole variable domain, filled in from reference TRBV11-3 and TRBJ2-3, reads EAGVVQSPRYKIIEKKQPVAFWCNPISGHNTLYWYLQNLGQGPELLIRYENEEAVDDSQLPKDRFSAERLKGVDSTLKIQPAELGDSAVYLCASSNTGGVAGQNTQYFGPGTRLTVL.